This T cell receptor (beta chain) comes out of a study of blood T cell repertoires in COVID-19. Study information: The study drew acute and convalescent COVID-19 samples from the United States, Italy and Spain. T cells, B-cell-depleted T cells, or PBMCs supplied cDNA or gDNA.

The length of the CDR3 is 15 residues. Per the germline V gene, CDR1 is SNHLY and CDR2 is FYNNEI. Between the trimmed V and J ends, which lost 4 bases and 3 bases, there was a span of 13 bases. In the original processing: Reference gene primers were amplified, and this amplification served to estimate nucleated cell counts. TCRdb keeps only in-frame clones here, not all; method: immunoSEQ multiplex PCR. V and J calls and clone size are those listed in that table; D and trimming were worked out from the DNA. The sample has about 150,000 clones; around 80% are singletons. The chain has TRBV2 and TRBJ1-5; D might be TRBD1 (5 bases). The sequenced material came from peripheral blood. The origin of this receptor is a woman aged 45 to 65 with acute or convalescent COVID-19. Here the CDR3 DNA reads TGTGCCAGCAGTGGGGGGGACGGGTACAATCAGCCCCAGCATTTT. Translation gives CASSGGDGYNQPQHF. Full variable domain (outside the CDR3, taken from reference TRBV2 and TRBJ1-5): EPEVTQTPSHQVTQMGQEVILRCVPISNHLYFYWYRQILGQKVEFLVSFYNNEISEKSEIFDDQFSVERPDGSNFTLKIRSTKLEDSAMYFCASSGGDGYNQPQHFGDGTRLSIL.